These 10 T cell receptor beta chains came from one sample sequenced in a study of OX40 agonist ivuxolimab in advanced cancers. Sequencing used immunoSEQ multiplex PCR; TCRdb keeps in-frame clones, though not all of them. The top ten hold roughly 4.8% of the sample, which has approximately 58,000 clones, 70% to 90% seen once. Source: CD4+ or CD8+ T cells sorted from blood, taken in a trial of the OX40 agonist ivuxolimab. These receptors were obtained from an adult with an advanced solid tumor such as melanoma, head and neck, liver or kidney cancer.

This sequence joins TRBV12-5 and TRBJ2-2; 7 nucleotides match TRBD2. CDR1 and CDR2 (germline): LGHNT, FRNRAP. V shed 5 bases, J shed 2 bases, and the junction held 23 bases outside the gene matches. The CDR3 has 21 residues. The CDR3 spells CASGLRHPTSSGIINTGELFF. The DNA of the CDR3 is TGTGCTAGTGGTCTACGTCACCCTACCTCTAGCGGAATAATTAACACCGGGGAGCTGTTTTTT.

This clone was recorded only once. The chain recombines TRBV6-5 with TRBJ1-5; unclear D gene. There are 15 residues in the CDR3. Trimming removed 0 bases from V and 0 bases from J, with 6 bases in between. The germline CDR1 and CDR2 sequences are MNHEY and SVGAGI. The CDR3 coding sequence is TGTGCCAGCAGTTACTCTGGCCATAGCAATCAGCCCCAGCATTTT. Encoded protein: CASSYSGHSNQPQHF.

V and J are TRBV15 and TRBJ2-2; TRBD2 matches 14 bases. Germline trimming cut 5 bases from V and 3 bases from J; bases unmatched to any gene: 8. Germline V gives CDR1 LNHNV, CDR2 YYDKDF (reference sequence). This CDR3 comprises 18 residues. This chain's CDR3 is CATSFKPGLAGDTGELFF. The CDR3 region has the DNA TGTGCCACCAGCTTTAAACCGGGACTAGCGGGAGACACCGGGGAGCTGTTTTTT.

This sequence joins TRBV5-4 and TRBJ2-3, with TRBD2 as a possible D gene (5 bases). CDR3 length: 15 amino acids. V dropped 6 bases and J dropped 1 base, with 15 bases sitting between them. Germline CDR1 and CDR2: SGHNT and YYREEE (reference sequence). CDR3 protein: CASTARGQGTDTQYF. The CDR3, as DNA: TGTGCCAGCACCGCCCGGGGTCAGGGCACAGATACGCAGTATTTT.

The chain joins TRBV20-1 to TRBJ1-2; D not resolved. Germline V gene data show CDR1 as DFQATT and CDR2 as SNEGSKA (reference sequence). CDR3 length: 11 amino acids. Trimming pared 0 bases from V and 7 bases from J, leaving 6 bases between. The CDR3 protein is CSARDQRGYTF. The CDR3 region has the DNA TGCAGTGCTAGAGATCAGCGTGGCTACACCTTC.

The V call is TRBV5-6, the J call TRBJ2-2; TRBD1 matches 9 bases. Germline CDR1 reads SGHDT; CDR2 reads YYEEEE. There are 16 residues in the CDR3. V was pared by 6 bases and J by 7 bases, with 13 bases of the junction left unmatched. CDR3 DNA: TGTGCCAGCACCTACGGACAGGGGTATTTGGGCGGGGAGCTGTTTTTT. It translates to CASTYGQGYLGGELFF.

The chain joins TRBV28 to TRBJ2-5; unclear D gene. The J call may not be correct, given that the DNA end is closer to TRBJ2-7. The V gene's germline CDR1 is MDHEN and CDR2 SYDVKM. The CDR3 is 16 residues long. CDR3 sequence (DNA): TGTGCCAGCAGTGATACTTTGGGATCCCCTACCTACGAGCAGTACTTC. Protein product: CASSDTLGSPTYEQYF.

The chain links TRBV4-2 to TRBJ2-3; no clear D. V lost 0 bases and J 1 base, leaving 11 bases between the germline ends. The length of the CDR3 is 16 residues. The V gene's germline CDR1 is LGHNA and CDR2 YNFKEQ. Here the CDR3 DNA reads TGTGCCAGCAGCCAAGAAGGGATTGGGGGCACAGATACGCAGTATTTT. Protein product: CASSQEGIGGTDTQYF.

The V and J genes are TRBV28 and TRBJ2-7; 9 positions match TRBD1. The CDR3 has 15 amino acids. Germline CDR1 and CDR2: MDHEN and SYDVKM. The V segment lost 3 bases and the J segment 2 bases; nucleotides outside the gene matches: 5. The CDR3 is CASSFAHRGPYEQYF. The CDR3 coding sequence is TGTGCCAGCAGTTTCGCCCACAGGGGGCCCTACGAGCAGTACTTC.

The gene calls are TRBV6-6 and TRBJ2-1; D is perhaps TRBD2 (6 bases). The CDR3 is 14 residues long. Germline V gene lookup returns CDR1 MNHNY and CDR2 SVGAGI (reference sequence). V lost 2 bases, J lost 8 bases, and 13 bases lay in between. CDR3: CASSYTEGLDEQFF. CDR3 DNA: TGTGCCAGCAGTTACACGGAGGGGCTGGATGAGCAGTTCTTC.